This TCR beta chain was retrieved from a study of shared clonotypes between healthy human individuals. On this clone: Antigen specificity is unknown.

Naive CD8 isolation took CD45RO-negative cells positively selected for CCR7 and excluded terminally differentiated effector memory CD45RA+ cells. V was shortened by 3 bases and J by 0 bases, with 11 bases between the two germline ends. Germline values: CDR1 MDHEN, CDR2 SYDVKM. The CDR3 is made up of 15 amino acids. The assay was immunoSEQ multiplex PCR, and TCRdb's table has in-frame clones only and misses some. The data contain around 2.1 million clones, under 95% of them seen just once; the ten biggest clones take up 1.5% to 2%. Whole-study results and caveats: Memory subsets generally showed lower estimated richness than naive subsets. Relative to clonotypes present in all four donors, those not shared had lower generation probabilities.

The receptor was isolated from a man between 18 and 29 years old in good health. Some clones in this sample may be carry-over from other donors' samples. The chain employs TRBV28 and TRBJ2-5, with D perhaps matching TRBD1 or TRBD2 (5 bases each). The sequenced sample consisted of naive CD8+ T cells from PBMCs. CDR3 loop: CASSLTLGDQETQYF. CDR3 in DNA: TGTGCCAGCAGTTTGACTTTGGGGGACCAAGAGACCCAGTACTTC.